Below are 19 T cell receptor beta chains sequenced from a single sample in a study of cytotoxic CD8 clonotypes in ibrutinib-treated CLL. Using immunoSEQ multiplex PCR, the repertoire was profiled, and TCRdb retains in-frame clones only, with some absent. Here the sample spans about 200,000 clones, over 65% being singletons. The sample here was PBMCs, taken after 12 months of ibrutinib treatment. These receptors all stem from a human donor with chronic lymphocytic leukemia.

V is TRBV5-6 and J is TRBJ1-1, with 8 bases identical to TRBD1. This CDR3 is built from 14 residues. Trimming took 9 bases from V and 4 from J; bases not matched to a gene: 11. Germline V CDR1 and CDR2: SGHDT, YYEEEE. CDR3 nucleotide sequence: TGTGCCACGACCGCAGGGGGCGCGGGCACTGAAGCTTTCTTT. Its translation: CATTAGGAGTEAFF.

The chain employs TRBV29-1 and TRBJ1-2, with 10 bases matching TRBD1. V trimming: 4 bases; J trimming: 4 bases; junction bases outside the gene matches: 9. The CDR3 runs to 15 residues. Germline CDR1 SQVTM, CDR2 ANQGSEA. In nucleotides, the CDR3 is TGCAGCGTTGGTTCTGACAGGGGGCGCTTCTATGGCTACACCTTC. Protein: CSVGSDRGRFYGYTF.

This sequence joins TRBV28 and TRBJ2-7; possibly TRBD2 for D (6 bases). The CDR3 loop spans 11 amino acids. Germline loops: CDR1 MDHEN, CDR2 SYDVKM. V lost 6 bases and J 9 bases, leaving 12 bases between the germline ends. DNA for the CDR3: TGTGCCAGCAGCACCTCGGGGGTGCAGTACTTC. Translation gives CASSTSGVQYF.

The genes are TRBV19 and TRBJ2-3, with a weak D call TRBD2 (6 bases). Germline values: CDR1 LNHDA, CDR2 SQIVND (reference sequence). Trimming cost V 5 bases and J 4 bases, with 10 bases left between them. CDR3 size: 13 residues. Here the CDR3 reads CASSLGGSDTQYF. CDR3 sequence (DNA): TGTGCCAGTAGTCTCGGGGGATCAGATACGCAGTATTTT. Filled out from reference TRBV19 and TRBJ2-3, the complete variable domain reads DGGITQSPKYLFRKEGQNVTLSCEQNLNHDAMYWYRQDPGQGLRLIYYSQIVNDFQKGDIAEGYSVSREKKESFPLTVTSAQKNPTAFYLCASSLGGSDTQYFGPGTRLTVL.

V gene TRBV2 combines with J gene TRBJ2-5; perhaps TRBD1 as D (6 bases). The CDR3 totals 15 residues. Germline V lookup: CDR1 SNHLY, CDR2 FYNNEI. The V end was cut by 3 bases, the J end by 5 bases, with 16 bases between. CDR3 bases: TGTGCCAGCAGTGAGTGGGACAAGAGAGGGGAGACCCAGTACTTC. The encoded protein is CASSEWDKRGETQYF.

The chain employs TRBV7-9 and TRBJ1-2, with 7 bases matching TRBD1. Looked up from germline, CDR1 is SEHNR and CDR2 is FQNEAQ (reference sequence). The CDR3 has 16 amino acids. After removal of 5 bases from V and 7 bases from J, the junction contained 16 bases not matched to a gene. CDR3 region: CASSHRPGQVKFGYTF. Here the CDR3 DNA reads TGTGCCAGCAGCCACCGCCCCGGACAGGTCAAATTTGGCTACACCTTC.

CDR3 coding DNA: TGCAGCGTTTCCCGCAGGGGACAGGGCGATGAAAAACTGTTTTTT. Amino acids: CSVSRRGQGDEKLFF. The chain employs TRBV29-1 and TRBJ1-4; TRBD1 aligns across 9 bases. V dropped 5 bases and J dropped 6; count of bases not matched to a gene: 10. The CDR3 covers 15 residues. Looked up from germline, CDR1 is SQVTM and CDR2 is ANQGSEA.

The V call is TRBV28, the J call TRBJ2-7; D is uncertain. CDR1 MDHEN and CDR2 SYDVKM come from the germline V gene. The ends were cut back, 4 bases at V and 2 bases at J, with 12 bases in the middle. This CDR3 is built from 14 residues. The CDR3 loop reads CASSSPTGTYEQYF. The CDR3 region has the DNA TGTGCCAGCAGTTCCCCGACGGGTACCTACGAGCAGTACTTC.

The chain employs TRBV5-1 and TRBJ1-4, with TRBD1 identical over 9 bases. V dropped 0 bases and J dropped 10; count of bases not matched to a gene: 7. Germline CDR1 and CDR2: SGHRS and YFSETQ. This CDR3 has 15 residues. Here the CDR3 reads CASSLGGQGKGKLFF. The DNA for the CDR3 is TGCGCCAGCAGCTTGGGCGGACAGGGGAAAGGAAAACTGTTTTTT.

The rearrangement links TRBV7-2 to TRBJ2-3, with D tentatively TRBD2 (5 bases). Trimming left V 11 bases short and J 0 bases short, with 9 bases between. CDR3 length equals 12 residues. CDR1 is SGHTA and CDR2 is FQGNSA in the germline V gene. CDR3 amino acids: CASGVSTDTQYF. The CDR3 DNA reads as TGTGCCTCCGGGGTGAGCACAGATACGCAGTATTTT.

The chain links TRBV29-1 to TRBJ1-1; no clear D. V gave up 8 bases and J gave up 0 bases, with 13 bases separating them. Germline-derived CDR1 and CDR2 are SQVTM and ANQGSEA. The CDR3 extends over 13 amino acids. For the CDR3, the DNA is TGCAGCATAAGGTCCCGGTTGAACACTGAAGCTTTCTTT. This gives the protein CSIRSRLNTEAFF.

This chain uses TRBV5-6 with TRBJ1-4; D is ambiguous. This CDR3 comprises 14 residues. V was pared by 1 base and J by 4 bases, with 8 bases between. Germline V lookup: CDR1 SGHDT, CDR2 YYEEEE. The CDR3 region is CASSLRQYNEKLFF. DNA for the CDR3: TGTGCCAGCAGCTTGCGGCAGTATAATGAAAAACTGTTTTTT.

This chain links TRBV18 with TRBJ1-1; TRBD1 matches 7 bases. Trimming at V came to 4 bases and at J to 8 bases, leaving 7 bases not matched to a gene. CDR1 KGHSH and CDR2 LQKENI come from the germline V gene. The CDR3 sequence is 13 residues long. As DNA, the CDR3 is TGTGCCAGCTCACAGGGGACAGAGACCGAAGCTTTCTTT. Protein product: CASSQGTETEAFF.

This chain links TRBV9 with TRBJ1-2; a weak D match, TRBD1 (6 bases). The germline CDR1 and CDR2 sequences are SGDLS and YYNGEE. This CDR3 is built from 18 residues. Trimming took off 3 bases at V and 8 bases at J, with 29 bases between the two ends. This chain's CDR3 is CASSAFQARVQGLKGYTF. Written as DNA, the CDR3 is TGTGCCAGCAGCGCCTTCCAGGCCAGGGTACAGGGATTGAAGGGCTACACCTTC.

This chain connects TRBV27 to TRBJ1-6, with a possible D match to TRBD1 (5 bases). Germline CDR1 reads MNHEY; CDR2 reads SMNVEV (reference sequence). This CDR3 is built from 14 residues. With 1 base removed from V and 10 bases from J, the gap between germline ends came to 11 bases. This CDR3 reads CASSLYRRGSPLHF. In DNA, the CDR3 is TGTGCCAGCAGTTTATACCGGCGGGGGTCACCCCTCCACTTT.

CDR3 nucleotides: TGTGCCAGCAGTCTTGCGGTAGGGAGCAATCAGCCCCAGCATTTT. Its protein is CASSLAVGSNQPQHF. V is TRBV9 and J is TRBJ1-5; the D is unclear. V was cut by 5 bases and J by 1 base, with 13 bases left in between. The CDR3 consists of 15 residues. Germline CDR1 reads SGDLS; CDR2 reads YYNGEE.

V and J are TRBV7-9 and TRBJ2-7, with D perhaps TRBD2 (5 bases). CDR3 size: 13 residues. Trimming pared 6 bases from V and 4 bases from J, leaving 13 bases between. The germline V gene has CDR1 SEHNR and CDR2 FQNEAQ (reference sequence). In DNA, the CDR3 is TGTGCCAGCAGTTCAGGATCGGGGTACGAGCAGTACTTC. Residues: CASSSGSGYEQYF.

This clone was recorded only once. The junction and the germline gene differ at one end; a read error may be behind it. V gene TRBV7-9 combines with J gene TRBJ2-3; 7 bases are a match to TRBD2. The germline V gene has CDR1 SEHNR and CDR2 FQNEAQ (reference sequence). The CDR3 extends over 16 amino acids. CDR3 in amino acids: CASGFLAGAGTDTQYF. The CDR3 nucleotides read TGTGCCAGCGGCTTCCTGGCGGGAGCGGGCACAGATACGCAGTATTTT.

The V gene is TRBV9, the J gene TRBJ1-2; TRBD1 aligns across 8 bases. The CDR3 loop spans 16 amino acids. Germline assignment: CDR1 SGDLS and CDR2 YYNGEE. V trimming: 3 bases; J trimming: 4 bases; junction bases outside the gene matches: 11. CDR3 nucleotides: TGTGCCAGCAGCGCCCCTCTTGGGGACAGGCTCTATGGCTACACCTTC. It encodes CASSAPLGDRLYGYTF.